The clone carrying this TCR beta chain was observed at least ten times. The sample originates from a study of T cell repertoires in cytomegalovirus infection. MiXCR, run by TCRdb on the reads, gives a single entry per CDR3 protein. The sample includes 130,000 or so distinct CDR3 sequences, approximately 5.9% of them seen just once. What was sequenced was PBMCs. The TCR originated in a human donor in good health (CMV status not recorded). Some clones in this sample may be carry-over from other donors' samples.

The CDR3 protein is CASRESPGSQLDTQYF. CDR3 DNA: TGTGCCAGCAGGGAAAGCCCGGGCTCCCAACTAGATACGCAGTATTTT. The chain couples TRBV28 to TRBJ2-3; D ambiguous. Per germline, CDR1 MDHEN and CDR2 SYDVKM. V was shortened by 6 bases and J by 5 bases, with 21 bases between the two germline ends. This CDR3 contains 16 residues.